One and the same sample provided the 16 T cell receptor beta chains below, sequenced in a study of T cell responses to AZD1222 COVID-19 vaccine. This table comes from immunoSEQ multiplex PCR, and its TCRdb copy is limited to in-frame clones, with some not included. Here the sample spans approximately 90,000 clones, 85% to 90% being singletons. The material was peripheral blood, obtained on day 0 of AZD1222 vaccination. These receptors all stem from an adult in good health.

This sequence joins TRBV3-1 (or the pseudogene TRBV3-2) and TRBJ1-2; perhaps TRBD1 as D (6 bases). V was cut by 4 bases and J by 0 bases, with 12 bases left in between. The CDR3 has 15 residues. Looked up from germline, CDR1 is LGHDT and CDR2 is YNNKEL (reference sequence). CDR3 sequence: CASSPTGLANYGYTF. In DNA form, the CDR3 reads TGTGCCAGCAGCCCAACAGGGTTAGCTAACTATGGCTACACCTTC.

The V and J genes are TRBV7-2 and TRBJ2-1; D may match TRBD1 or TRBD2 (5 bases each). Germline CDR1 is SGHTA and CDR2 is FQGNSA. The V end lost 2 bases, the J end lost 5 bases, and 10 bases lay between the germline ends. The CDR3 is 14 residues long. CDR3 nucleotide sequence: TGTGCCAGCAGCTTATTTCGGGGCGACAATGAGCAGTTCTTC. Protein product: CASSLFRGDNEQFF.

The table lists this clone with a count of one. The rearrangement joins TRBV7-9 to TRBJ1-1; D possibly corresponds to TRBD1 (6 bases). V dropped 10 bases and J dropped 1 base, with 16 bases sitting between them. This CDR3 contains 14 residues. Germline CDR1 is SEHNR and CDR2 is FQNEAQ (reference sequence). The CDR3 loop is CATQGQTGNTEAFF. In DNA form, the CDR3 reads TGTGCCACCCAAGGACAGACCGGGAACACTGAAGCTTTCTTT.

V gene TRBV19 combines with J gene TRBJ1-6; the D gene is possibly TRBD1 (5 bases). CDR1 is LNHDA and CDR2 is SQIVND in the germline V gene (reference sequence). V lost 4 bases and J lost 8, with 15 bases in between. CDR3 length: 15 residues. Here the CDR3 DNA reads TGTGCCAGTAGTACCCGGTCAGGGATACATTCACCCCTCCACTTT. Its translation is CASSTRSGIHSPLHF.

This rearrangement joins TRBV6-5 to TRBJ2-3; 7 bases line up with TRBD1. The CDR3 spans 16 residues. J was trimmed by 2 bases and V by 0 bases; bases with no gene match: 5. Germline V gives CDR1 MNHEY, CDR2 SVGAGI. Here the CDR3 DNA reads TGTGCCAGCAGTTACTCGATACAGGGGCCCACAGATACGCAGTATTTT. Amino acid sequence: CASSYSIQGPTDTQYF.

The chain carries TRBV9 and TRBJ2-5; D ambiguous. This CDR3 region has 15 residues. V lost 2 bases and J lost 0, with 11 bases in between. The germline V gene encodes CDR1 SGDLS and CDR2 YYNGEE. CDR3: CASSVWTDNQETQYF. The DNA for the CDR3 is TGTGCCAGCAGCGTTTGGACCGACAACCAAGAGACCCAGTACTTC.

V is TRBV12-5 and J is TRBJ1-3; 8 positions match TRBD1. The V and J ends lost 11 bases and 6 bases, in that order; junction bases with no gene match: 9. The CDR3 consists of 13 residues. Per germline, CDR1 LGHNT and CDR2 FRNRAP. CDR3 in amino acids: CASRRGLENTIYF. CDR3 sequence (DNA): TGTGCTTCTCGCAGGGGGCTGGAAAACACCATATATTTT.

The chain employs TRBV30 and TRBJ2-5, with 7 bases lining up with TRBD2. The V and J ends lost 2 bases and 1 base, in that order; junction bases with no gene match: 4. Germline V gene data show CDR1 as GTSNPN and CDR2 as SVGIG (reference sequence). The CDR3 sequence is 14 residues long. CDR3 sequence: CAWSRGEGQETQYF. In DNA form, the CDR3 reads TGTGCCTGGAGTCGGGGGGAAGGCCAAGAGACCCAGTACTTC.

DNA for the CDR3: TGCGCCAGCAGCCAATATAAGGGGAGTAGCAATCAGCCCCAGCATTTT. It encodes CASSQYKGSSNQPQHF. The chain employs TRBV4-1 and TRBJ1-5, with a tentative D call TRBD1 (5 bases). The ends were cut back, 2 bases at V and 0 bases at J, with 11 bases in the middle. The CDR3 covers 16 residues. The germline V gene has CDR1 MGHRA and CDR2 YSYEKL.

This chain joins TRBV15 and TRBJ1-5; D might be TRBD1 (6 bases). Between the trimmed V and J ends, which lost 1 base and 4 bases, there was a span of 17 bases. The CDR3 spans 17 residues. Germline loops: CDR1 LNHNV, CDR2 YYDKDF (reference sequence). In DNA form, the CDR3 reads TGTGCCACCAGCAGAGGGGGGCAGGGGCTTCGAAATCAGCCCCAGCATTTT. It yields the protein CATSRGGQGLRNQPQHF.

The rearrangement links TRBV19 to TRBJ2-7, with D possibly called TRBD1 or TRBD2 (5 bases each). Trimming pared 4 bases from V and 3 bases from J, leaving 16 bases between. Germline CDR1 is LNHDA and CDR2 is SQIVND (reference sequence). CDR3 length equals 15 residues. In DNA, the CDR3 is TGTGCCAGTAGTAGGGGGACGGTCCCGAACTACGAGCAGTACTTC. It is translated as CASSRGTVPNYEQYF.

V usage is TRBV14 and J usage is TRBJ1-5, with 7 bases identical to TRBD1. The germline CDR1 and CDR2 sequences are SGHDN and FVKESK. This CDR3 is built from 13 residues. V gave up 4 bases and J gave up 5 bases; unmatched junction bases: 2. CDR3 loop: CASSRDSYQPQHF. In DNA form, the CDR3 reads TGTGCCAGCAGCCGGGACAGTTATCAGCCCCAGCATTTT.

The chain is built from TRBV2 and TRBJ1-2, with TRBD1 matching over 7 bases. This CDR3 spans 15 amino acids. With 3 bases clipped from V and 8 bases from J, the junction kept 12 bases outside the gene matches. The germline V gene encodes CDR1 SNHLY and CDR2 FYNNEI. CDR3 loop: CASSDWPGGTEGYTF. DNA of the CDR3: TGTGCCAGCAGTGATTGGCCAGGGGGGACTGAAGGCTACACCTTC.

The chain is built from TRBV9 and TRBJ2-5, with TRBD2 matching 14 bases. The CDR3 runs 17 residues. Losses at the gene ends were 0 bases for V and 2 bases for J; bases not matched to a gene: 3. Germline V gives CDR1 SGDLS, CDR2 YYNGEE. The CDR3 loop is CASSVGGLAGGQETQYF. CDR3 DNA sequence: TGTGCCAGCAGCGTAGGAGGACTAGCGGGGGGACAAGAGACCCAGTACTTC.

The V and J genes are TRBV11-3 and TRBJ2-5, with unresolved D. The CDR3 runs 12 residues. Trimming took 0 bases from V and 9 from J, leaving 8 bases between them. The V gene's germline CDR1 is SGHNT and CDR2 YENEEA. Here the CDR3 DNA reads TGTGCCAGCAGCTTAGAATTCGTAGCCCAGTACTTC. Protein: CASSLEFVAQYF.

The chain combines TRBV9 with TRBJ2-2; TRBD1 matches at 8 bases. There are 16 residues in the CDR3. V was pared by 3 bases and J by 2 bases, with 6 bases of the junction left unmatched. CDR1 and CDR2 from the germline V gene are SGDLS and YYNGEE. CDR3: CASSADRGLNTGELFF. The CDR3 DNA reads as TGTGCCAGCAGCGCCGACAGGGGACTCAACACCGGGGAGCTGTTTTTT.